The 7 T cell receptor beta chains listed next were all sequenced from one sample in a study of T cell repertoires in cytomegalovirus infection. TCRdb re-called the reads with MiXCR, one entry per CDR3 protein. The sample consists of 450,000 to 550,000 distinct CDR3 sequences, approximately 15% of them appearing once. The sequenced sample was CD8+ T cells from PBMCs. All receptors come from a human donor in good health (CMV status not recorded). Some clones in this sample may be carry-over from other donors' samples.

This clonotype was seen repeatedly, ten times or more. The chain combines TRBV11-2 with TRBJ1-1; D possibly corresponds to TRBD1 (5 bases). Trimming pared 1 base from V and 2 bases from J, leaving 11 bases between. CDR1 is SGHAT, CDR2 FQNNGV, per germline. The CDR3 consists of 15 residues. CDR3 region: CASSLVGHLNTEAFF. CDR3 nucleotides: TGTGCCAGCAGCTTAGTCGGACACCTAAACACTGAAGCTTTCTTT.

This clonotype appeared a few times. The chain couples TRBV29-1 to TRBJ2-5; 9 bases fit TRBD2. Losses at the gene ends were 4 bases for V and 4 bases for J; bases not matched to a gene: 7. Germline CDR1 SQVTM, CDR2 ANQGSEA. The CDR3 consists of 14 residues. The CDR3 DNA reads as TGCAGCGTTGCCCTTAGCGGGAGTGGAGAGACCCAGTACTTC. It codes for CSVALSGSGETQYF.

This CDR3 reads CASSLSGTGQKAIYF. CDR3 in DNA: TGTGCCAGCAGTTTATCCGGGACAGGGCAAAAGGCCATATATTTT. This chain links TRBV28 with TRBJ1-3, with 9 bases that match TRBD1. The CDR3 has 15 residues. V shed 1 base and J 11 bases; nucleotides not matched to a gene: 9. Germline V gene data show CDR1 as MDHEN and CDR2 as SYDVKM.

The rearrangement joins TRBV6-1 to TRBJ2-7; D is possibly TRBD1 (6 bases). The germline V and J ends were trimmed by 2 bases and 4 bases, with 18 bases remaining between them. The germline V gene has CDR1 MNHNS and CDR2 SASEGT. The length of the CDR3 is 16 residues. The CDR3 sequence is CASSEYGTLLGYEQYF. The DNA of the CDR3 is TGTGCCAGCAGTGAATACGGGACATTGTTGGGATACGAGCAGTACTTC.

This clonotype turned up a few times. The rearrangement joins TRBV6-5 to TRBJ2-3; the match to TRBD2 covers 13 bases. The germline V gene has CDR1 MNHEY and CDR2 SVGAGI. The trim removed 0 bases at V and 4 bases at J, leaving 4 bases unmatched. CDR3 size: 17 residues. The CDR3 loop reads CASSYSTSGGAPDTQYF. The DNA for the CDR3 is TGTGCCAGCAGTTACTCTACTAGCGGGGGGGCCCCAGATACGCAGTATTTT.

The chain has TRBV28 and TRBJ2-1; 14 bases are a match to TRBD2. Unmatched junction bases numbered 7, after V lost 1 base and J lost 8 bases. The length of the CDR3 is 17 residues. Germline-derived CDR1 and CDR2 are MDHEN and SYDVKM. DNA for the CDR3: TGTGCCAGCAGTTTATTGACTAGCGGGAGGGCCACCTATGAGCAGTTCTTC. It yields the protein CASSLLTSGRATYEQFF.

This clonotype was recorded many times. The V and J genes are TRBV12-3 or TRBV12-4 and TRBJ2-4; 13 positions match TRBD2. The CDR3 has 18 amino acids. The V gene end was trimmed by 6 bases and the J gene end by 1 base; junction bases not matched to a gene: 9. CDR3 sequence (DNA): TGTGCCAGCAGCCCTTCCGGACTAGCGGGAGTGGCCAAAAACATTCAGTACTTC. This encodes CASSPSGLAGVAKNIQYF.